These T cell receptor beta chains were read from a single sample in a study of graft-versus-host responses after intestinal transplantation. TCRdb's copy holds only in-frame clones and misses some; the assay was immunoSEQ multiplex PCR. The sample records tens of thousands of clones, over 85% being singletons. These receptors are not linked to any known antigen. The material was unstimulated CD8+ T cells sorted from spleen or lymph node cells, obtained before intestinal transplant. The receptors were sampled from a human donor who received an intestinal transplant. Both conserved end residues are part of each CDR3. Each record gives: V gene, J gene, D gene, CDR3 protein, CDR3 DNA. The D gene is left open where the match is weak.

v_call: TRBV27; j_call: TRBJ2-7; d_call: TRBD1; cdr3_aa: CASSAGGTGWYEQYF; cdr3_nt: TGTGCCAGCAGTGCGGGCGGGACAGGATGGTACGAGCAGTACTTC
v_call: TRBV4-1; j_call: TRBJ2-7; d_call: -; cdr3_aa: CASSQLLPGRRTYEQYF; cdr3_nt: TGCGCCAGCAGCCAACTCCTCCCGGGGCGAAGAACCTACGAGCAGTACTTC
v_call: TRBV6-6; j_call: TRBJ1-5; d_call: -; cdr3_aa: CASSYGSNQPQHF; cdr3_nt: TGTGCCAGCAGTTACGGTAGCAATCAGCCCCAGCATTTT
v_call: TRBV25-1; j_call: TRBJ2-7; d_call: TRBD1; cdr3_aa: CASSESGTGLPYEQYF; cdr3_nt: TGTGCCAGCAGTGAATCGGGGACAGGGCTTCCCTACGAGCAGTACTTC
v_call: TRBV27; j_call: TRBJ2-7; d_call: -; cdr3_aa: CASSLSRAYEQYF; cdr3_nt: TGTGCCAGCAGTTTATCAAGGGCCTACGAGCAGTACTTC
v_call: TRBV27; j_call: TRBJ2-1; d_call: TRBD2; cdr3_aa: CASSFFTSGLEQFF; cdr3_nt: TGTGCCAGCAGTTTTTTCACTAGCGGACTCGAGCAGTTCTTC
v_call: TRBV19; j_call: TRBJ1-2; d_call: -; cdr3_aa: CASSTSRDPRAGYTF; cdr3_nt: TGTGCCAGTAGTACTTCCCGGGACCCACGAGCCGGCTACACCTTC
v_call: TRBV15; j_call: TRBJ1-1; d_call: -; cdr3_aa: CATSRDPGMNTEAFF; cdr3_nt: TGTGCCACCAGCAGAGATCCAGGAATGAACACTGAAGCTTTCTTT
v_call: TRBV14; j_call: TRBJ2-6; d_call: TRBD1; cdr3_aa: CASSQEGTGIPFAAGANVLTF; cdr3_nt: TGTGCCAGCAGCCAAGAAGGGACAGGGATTCCCTTTGCAGCTGGGGCCAACGTCCTGACTTTC
v_call: TRBV27; j_call: TRBJ1-1; d_call: -; cdr3_aa: CASSPLGNTEAFF; cdr3_nt: TGTGCCAGCAGTCCTCTCGGGAACACTGAAGCTTTCTTT